This T cell receptor beta chain came from a study of blood T cells in healthy people across ages. A second PCR, run for roughly 7 to 12 cycles, used a sample-barcoded 5' primer plus a J-beta primer mix. Using its own MiXCR run on the 5' RACE reads, TCRdb lists one record per CDR3 protein. The sample lists 780,000 or so distinct CDR3 sequences; more than 55% were seen once. Trimming left V 4 bases short and J 2 bases short, with 14 bases between. The CDR3 runs to 15 residues. CDR1 and CDR2 (germline): SGHTA, FQGNSA. This clonotype was seen only a few times. This sequence joins TRBV7-2 and TRBJ2-5; possible D gene TRBD1, 6 bases. The sequencing sample was made of blood. The receptor's source is a man aged 35 to 55 in good health. CDR3 in amino acids: CASSWATGQQETQYF. CDR3 in DNA: TGTGCCAGCAGCTGGGCAACAGGGCAGCAAGAGACCCAGTACTTC.